What follows describes a single T cell receptor (beta chain). Trimming cost V 8 bases and J 6 bases, with 9 bases left between them. The CDR3 covers 11 residues. This table comes from immunoSEQ multiplex PCR, and its TCRdb copy is limited to in-frame clones, with some not included. The table records about 150,000 clones, 79% of them present only once. This specimen comes from a study of blood T cell repertoires in COVID-19. The receptor was derived from a woman aged 70-85 years in a cohort exposed to, infected with or recovered from COVID-19 (not recorded which). The chain links TRBV12-3 or TRBV12-4 to TRBJ2-3; TRBD2 might be the D (6 bases). The specimen was PBMCs or T cells enriched from blood (not recorded which). The CDR3 loop is CASSEGDTQYF. Written as DNA, the CDR3 is TGTGCCAGCTCGGAGGGGGATACGCAGTATTTT.